One and the same sample provided the 3 T cell receptor beta chains below, sequenced in a study of blood T cell repertoires in COVID-19. This table comes from immunoSEQ multiplex PCR, and its TCRdb copy is limited to in-frame clones, with some not included. This repertoire shows approximately 480,000 clones, 89% found once; its top ten account for 0.75% to 0.9%. What was sequenced was peripheral blood. Receptors originate from a man between 18 and 35 years old with COVID-19, enrolled during active disease.

The rearrangement joins TRBV18 to TRBJ2-5, with D perhaps matching TRBD1 (6 bases). The CDR3 totals 13 residues. Germline V gives CDR1 KGHSH, CDR2 LQKENI. Trimming pared 4 bases from V and 3 bases from J, leaving 9 bases between. The DNA of the CDR3 is TGTGCCAGCTCACGACAGGTAAAAGAGACCCAGTACTTC. It encodes CASSRQVKETQYF. Supplemented by reference TRBV18 and TRBJ2-5, the full variable domain reads NAGVMQNPRHLVRRRGQEARLRCSPMKGHSHVYWYRQLPEEGLKFMVYLQKENIIDESGMPKERFSAEFPKEGPSILRIQQVVRGDSAAYFCASSRQVKETQYFGPGTRLLVL.

This chain joins TRBV4-2 and TRBJ2-2; 7 nucleotides agree with TRBD2. CDR1 and CDR2 from the germline V gene are LGHNA and YNFKEQ. V shed 3 bases, J shed 4 bases, and the junction held 11 bases outside the gene matches. This CDR3 region has 17 residues. In DNA form, the CDR3 reads TGTGCCAGCAGCCATCTCCCAGCGGGAAAGGGCACCGGGGAGCTGTTTTTT. As protein: CASSHLPAGKGTGELFF.

This clone came up once. The rearrangement uses TRBV11-3 and TRBJ2-2; 10 nucleotides match TRBD2. The V segment lost 8 bases and the J segment 7 bases; nucleotides outside the gene matches: 22. The CDR3 is 19 residues long. Per the germline V gene, CDR1 is SGHNT and CDR2 is YENEEA. CDR3: CASAPEAKALAGDVGELFF. The DNA of the CDR3 is TGTGCCAGCGCCCCCGAAGCTAAGGCTCTAGCGGGAGACGTCGGGGAGCTGTTTTTT.